Following are 7 T cell receptor beta chains from one sample sequenced in a study of cytomegalovirus exposure and HLA in healthy donors. Researchers ran the PCR with 60 Vbeta and 13 Jbeta primers. The data were produced by immunoSEQ multiplex PCR, yet TCRdb's version contains in-frame clones alone and is incomplete. This table has a few hundred thousand clones, about three quarters appearing once. Material for sequencing was PBMCs. These receptors all come from a man between 18 and 35 years old in good health and CMV-seronegative.

The J gene is TRBJ2-7, the V gene TRBV5-8; TRBD1 agrees at 7 bases. Germline-derived CDR1 and CDR2 are SGHTS and YDEGEE. This CDR3 spans 14 amino acids. V dropped 5 bases and J dropped 0; count of bases not matched to a gene: 5. The CDR3 protein is CASRGTVSSYEQYF. The CDR3, as DNA: TGTGCCAGCAGGGGGACAGTTAGCTCCTACGAGCAGTACTTC. Variable domain in full (rest from reference TRBV5-8 and TRBJ2-7): EAGVTQSPTHLIKTRGQQATLRCSPISGHTSVYWYQQALGLGLQFLLWYDEGEERNRGNFPPRFSGRQFPNYSSELNVNALELEDSALYLCASRGTVSSYEQYFGPGTRLTVT.

The chain couples TRBV7-6 to TRBJ2-7; 10 bases are shared with TRBD2. Germline CDR1 reads SGHVS; CDR2 reads FNYEAQ. Losses at the gene ends were 0 bases for V and 4 bases for J; bases not matched to a gene: 12. The CDR3 runs to 18 residues. The CDR3 sequence is CASSLAVSGGSLGYEQYF. DNA for the CDR3: TGTGCCAGCAGCTTAGCTGTTAGCGGGGGGTCCTTGGGGTACGAGCAGTACTTC.

The sample holds a few counts of this clone. The gene calls are TRBV6-5 and TRBJ1-2; possible D gene TRBD1, 6 bases. Trimming cost V 0 bases and J 12 bases, with 11 bases left between them. This CDR3 region has 12 residues. Germline V CDR1 and CDR2: MNHEY, SVGAGI. The CDR3 spells CASSYSNQGNTF. The CDR3 region has the DNA TGTGCCAGCAGTTACTCGAATCAGGGGAACACCTTC.

This chain links TRBV6-6 with TRBJ2-1, with 8 bases identical to TRBD1. V gave up 5 bases and J gave up 8 bases; unmatched junction bases: 11. CDR1 MNHNY and CDR2 SVGAGI come from the germline V gene (reference sequence). CDR3 length: 15 residues. CDR3: CASSPGQGARYEQFF. DNA for the CDR3: TGTGCCAGCAGTCCCGGACAGGGAGCTCGGTATGAGCAGTTCTTC.

This clone was counted between two and nine times. The V call is TRBV27, the J call TRBJ1-5; 8 bases are a match to TRBD1. The V gene end was trimmed by 8 bases and the J gene end by 7 bases; junction bases not matched to a gene: 7. Looked up from germline, CDR1 is MNHEY and CDR2 is SMNVEV (reference sequence). CDR3 size: 13 residues. CDR3 sequence reads: CASGPDRGQPQHF. The CDR3 DNA is TGTGCCAGCGGACCAGACAGGGGCCAGCCCCAGCATTTT.

The chain employs TRBV11-3 and TRBJ2-1, with D unresolved. CDR1 is SGHNT, CDR2 YENEEA, per germline. V was clipped by 5 bases and J by 0 bases, with 14 bases between them. This CDR3 is built from 16 residues. The DNA for the CDR3 is TGTGCCAGCAGCCTAAGTGGGCAGAGCTCCTACAATGAGCAGTTCTTC. Its translation: CASSLSGQSSYNEQFF.

The rearrangement links TRBV6-4 to TRBJ2-3, with D possibly TRBD2 on 5 matching bases. The V and J ends lost 3 bases and 4 bases respectively, with 14 bases between them. Germline V gene data show CDR1 as MRHNA and CDR2 as SNTAGT. This CDR3 is 15 amino acids long. The CDR3 coding sequence is TGTGCCAGCAGTGATCGGGGAAGTAGGGCAGATACGCAGTATTTT. It is translated as CASSDRGSRADTQYF.